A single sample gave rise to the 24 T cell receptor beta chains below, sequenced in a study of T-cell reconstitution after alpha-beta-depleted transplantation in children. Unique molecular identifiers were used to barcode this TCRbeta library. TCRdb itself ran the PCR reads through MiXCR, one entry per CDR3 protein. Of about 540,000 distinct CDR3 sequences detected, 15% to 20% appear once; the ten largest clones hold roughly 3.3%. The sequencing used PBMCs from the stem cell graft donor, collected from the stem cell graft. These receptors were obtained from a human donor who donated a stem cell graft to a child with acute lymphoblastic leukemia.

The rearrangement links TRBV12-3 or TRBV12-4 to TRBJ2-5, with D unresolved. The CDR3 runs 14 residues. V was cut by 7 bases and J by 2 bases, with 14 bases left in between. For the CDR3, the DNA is TGTGCCAGCATGGGCCCGAACGGGCAAGAGACCCAGTACTTC. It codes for CASMGPNGQETQYF.

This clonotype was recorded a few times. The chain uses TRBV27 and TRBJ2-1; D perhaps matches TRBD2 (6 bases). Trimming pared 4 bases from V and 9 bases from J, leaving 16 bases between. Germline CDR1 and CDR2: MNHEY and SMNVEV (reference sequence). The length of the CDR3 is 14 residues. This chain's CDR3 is CASSSPGGKIEQFF. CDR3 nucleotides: TGTGCCAGCAGTTCCCCCGGGGGAAAGATTGAGCAGTTCTTC.

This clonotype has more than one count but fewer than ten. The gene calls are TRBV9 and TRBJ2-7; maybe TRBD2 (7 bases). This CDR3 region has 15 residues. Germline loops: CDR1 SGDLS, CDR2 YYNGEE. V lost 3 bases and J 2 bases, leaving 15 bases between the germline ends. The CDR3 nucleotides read TGTGCCAGCAGCGAGGGGGGGCCGCCCGCCTACGAGCAGTACTTC. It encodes CASSEGGPPAYEQYF.

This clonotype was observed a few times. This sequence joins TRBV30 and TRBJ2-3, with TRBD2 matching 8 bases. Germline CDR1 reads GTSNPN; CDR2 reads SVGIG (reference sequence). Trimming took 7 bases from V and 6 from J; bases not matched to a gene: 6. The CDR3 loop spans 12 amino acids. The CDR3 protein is CALIAGRDTQYF. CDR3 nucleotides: TGTGCCTTGATAGCGGGAAGGGATACGCAGTATTTT.

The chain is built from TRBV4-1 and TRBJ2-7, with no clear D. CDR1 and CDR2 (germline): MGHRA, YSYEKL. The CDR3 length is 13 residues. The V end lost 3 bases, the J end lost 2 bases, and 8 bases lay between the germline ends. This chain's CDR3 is CASSQAETYEQYF. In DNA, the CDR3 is TGCGCCAGCAGCCAGGCAGAAACCTACGAGCAGTACTTC.

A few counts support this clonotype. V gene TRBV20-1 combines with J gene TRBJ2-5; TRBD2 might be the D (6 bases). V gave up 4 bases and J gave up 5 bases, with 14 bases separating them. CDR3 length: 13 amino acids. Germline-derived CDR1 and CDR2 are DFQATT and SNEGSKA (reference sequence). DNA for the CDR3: TGCAGTGCTACGGGACTTCTAAAGGAGACCCAGTACTTC. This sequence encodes CSATGLLKETQYF.

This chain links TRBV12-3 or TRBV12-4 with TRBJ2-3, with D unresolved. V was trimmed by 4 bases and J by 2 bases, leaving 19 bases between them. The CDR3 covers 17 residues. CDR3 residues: CASSWLGRAHFTDTQYF. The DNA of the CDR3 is TGTGCCAGCAGTTGGCTTGGACGGGCGCACTTCACAGATACGCAGTATTTT.

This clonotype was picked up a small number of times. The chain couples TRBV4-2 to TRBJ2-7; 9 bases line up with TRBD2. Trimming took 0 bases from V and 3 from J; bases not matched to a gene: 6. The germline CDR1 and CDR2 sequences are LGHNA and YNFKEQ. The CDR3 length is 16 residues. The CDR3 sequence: CASSQDQLAGSYEQYF. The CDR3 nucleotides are TGTGCCAGCAGCCAAGACCAACTAGCGGGTAGCTACGAGCAGTACTTC.

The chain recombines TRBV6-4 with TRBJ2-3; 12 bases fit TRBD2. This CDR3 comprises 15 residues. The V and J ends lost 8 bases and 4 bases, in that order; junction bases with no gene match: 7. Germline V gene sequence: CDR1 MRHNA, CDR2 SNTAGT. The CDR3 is CASGGTSGPPDTQYF. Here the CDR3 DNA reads TGTGCCAGCGGCGGGACTAGCGGGCCTCCAGATACGCAGTATTTT.

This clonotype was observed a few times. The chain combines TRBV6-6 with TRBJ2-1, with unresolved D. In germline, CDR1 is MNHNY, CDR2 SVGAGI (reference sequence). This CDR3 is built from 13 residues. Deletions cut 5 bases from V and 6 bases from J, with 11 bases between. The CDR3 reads CASSHTQANEQFF. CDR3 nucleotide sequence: TGTGCCAGCAGTCATACTCAGGCCAATGAGCAGTTCTTC.

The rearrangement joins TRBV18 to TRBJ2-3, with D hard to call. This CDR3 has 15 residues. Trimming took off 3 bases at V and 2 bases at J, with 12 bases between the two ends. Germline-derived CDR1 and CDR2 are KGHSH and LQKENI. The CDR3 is CASSPAPIPTDTQYF. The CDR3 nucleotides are TGTGCCAGCTCACCCGCGCCGATCCCCACAGATACGCAGTATTTT.

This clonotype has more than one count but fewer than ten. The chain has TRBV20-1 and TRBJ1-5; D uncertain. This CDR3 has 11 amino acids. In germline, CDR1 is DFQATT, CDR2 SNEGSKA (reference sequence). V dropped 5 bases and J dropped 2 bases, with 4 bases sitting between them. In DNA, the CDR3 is TGCAGTGCTTACCGCAATCAGCCCCAGCATTTT. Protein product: CSAYRNQPQHF.

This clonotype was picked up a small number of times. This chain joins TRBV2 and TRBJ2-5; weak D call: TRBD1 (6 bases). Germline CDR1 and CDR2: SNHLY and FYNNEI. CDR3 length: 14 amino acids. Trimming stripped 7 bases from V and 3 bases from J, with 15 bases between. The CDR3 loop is CASNIDRTKETQYF. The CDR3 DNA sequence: TGTGCCAGCAATATAGACAGGACAAAAGAGACCCAGTACTTC. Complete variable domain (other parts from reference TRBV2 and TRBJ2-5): EPEVTQTPSHQVTQMGQEVILRCVPISNHLYFYWYRQILGQKVEFLVSFYNNEISEKSEIFDDQFSVERPDGSNFTLKIRSTKLEDSAMYFCASNIDRTKETQYFGPGTRLLVL.

The CDR3 sequence: CASSFGGDPNTGELFF. CDR3 DNA: TGTGCCAGCAGCTTTGGAGGGGACCCGAACACCGGGGAGCTGTTTTTT. This chain joins TRBV7-9 and TRBJ2-2; perhaps TRBD2 as D (6 bases). The V and J ends lost 3 bases and 0 bases respectively, with 11 bases between them. The CDR3 runs to 16 residues. Germline CDR1 SEHNR, CDR2 FQNEAQ (reference sequence).

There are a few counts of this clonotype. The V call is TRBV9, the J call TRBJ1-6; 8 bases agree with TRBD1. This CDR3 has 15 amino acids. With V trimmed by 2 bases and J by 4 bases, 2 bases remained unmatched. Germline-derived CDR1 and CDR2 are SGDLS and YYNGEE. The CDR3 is CASSVGQGYNSPLHF. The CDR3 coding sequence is TGTGCCAGCAGCGTCGGACAGGGTTATAATTCACCCCTCCACTTT.

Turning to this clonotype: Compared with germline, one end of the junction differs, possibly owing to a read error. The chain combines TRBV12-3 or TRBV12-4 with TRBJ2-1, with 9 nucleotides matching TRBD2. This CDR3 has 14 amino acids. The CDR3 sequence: CATSRRGGYGEQFF. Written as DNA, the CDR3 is TGTGCCACCAGTCGGCGGGGGGGATACGGTGAGCAGTTCTTC.

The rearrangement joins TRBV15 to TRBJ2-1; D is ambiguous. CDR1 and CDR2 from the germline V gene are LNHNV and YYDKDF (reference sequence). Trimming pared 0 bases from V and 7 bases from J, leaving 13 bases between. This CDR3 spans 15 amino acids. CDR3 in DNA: TGTGCCACCAGCAGAGAGACCCTGGGATGGAATGAGCAGTTCTTC. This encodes CATSRETLGWNEQFF.

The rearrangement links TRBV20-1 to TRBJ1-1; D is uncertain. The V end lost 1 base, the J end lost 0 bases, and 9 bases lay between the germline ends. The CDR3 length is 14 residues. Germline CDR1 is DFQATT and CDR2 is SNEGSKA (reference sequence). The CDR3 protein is CSARALALNTEAFF. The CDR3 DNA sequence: TGCAGTGCTAGAGCCCTGGCATTGAACACTGAAGCTTTCTTT.

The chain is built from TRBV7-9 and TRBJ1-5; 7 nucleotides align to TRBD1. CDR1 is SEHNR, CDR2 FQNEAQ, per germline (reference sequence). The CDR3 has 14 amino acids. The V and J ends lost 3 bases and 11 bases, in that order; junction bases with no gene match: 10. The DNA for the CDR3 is TGTGCCAGCAGCTTGGGGACAGCAGGATTCGCCCAGCATTTT. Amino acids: CASSLGTAGFAQHF.

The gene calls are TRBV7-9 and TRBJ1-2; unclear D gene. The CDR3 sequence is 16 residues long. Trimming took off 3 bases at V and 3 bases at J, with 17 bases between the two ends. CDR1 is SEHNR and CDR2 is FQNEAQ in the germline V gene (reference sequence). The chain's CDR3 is CASSFVSWASYYGYTF. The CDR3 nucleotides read TGTGCCAGCAGCTTCGTATCCTGGGCGTCGTACTATGGCTACACCTTC.

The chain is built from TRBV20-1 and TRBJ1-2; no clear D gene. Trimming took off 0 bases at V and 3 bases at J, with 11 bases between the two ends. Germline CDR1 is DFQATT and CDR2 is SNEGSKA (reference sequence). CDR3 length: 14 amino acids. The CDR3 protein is CSARDPGSDYGYTF. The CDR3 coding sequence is TGCAGTGCTAGAGATCCGGGGAGTGACTATGGCTACACCTTC.

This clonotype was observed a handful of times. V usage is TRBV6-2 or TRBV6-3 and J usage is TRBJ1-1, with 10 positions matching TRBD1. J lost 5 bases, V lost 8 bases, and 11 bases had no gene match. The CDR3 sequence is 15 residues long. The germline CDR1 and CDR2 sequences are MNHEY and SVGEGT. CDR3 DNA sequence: TGTGCCAGCGTCCAAGGGACAGGGGTTGAGACTGAAGCTTTCTTT. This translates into CASVQGTGVETEAFF.

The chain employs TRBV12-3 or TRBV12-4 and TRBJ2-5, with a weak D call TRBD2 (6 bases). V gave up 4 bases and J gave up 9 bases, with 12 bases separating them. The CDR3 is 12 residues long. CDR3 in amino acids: CASSYGGAPQYF. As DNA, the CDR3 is TGTGCCAGCAGTTATGGCGGGGCGCCCCAGTACTTC.

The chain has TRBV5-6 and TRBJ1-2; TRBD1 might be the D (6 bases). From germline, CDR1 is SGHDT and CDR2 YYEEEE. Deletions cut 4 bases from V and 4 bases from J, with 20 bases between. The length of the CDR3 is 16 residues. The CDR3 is CASSHISDSPSYGYTF. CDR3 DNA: TGTGCCAGCAGCCACATCTCGGACAGCCCAAGCTATGGCTACACCTTC.